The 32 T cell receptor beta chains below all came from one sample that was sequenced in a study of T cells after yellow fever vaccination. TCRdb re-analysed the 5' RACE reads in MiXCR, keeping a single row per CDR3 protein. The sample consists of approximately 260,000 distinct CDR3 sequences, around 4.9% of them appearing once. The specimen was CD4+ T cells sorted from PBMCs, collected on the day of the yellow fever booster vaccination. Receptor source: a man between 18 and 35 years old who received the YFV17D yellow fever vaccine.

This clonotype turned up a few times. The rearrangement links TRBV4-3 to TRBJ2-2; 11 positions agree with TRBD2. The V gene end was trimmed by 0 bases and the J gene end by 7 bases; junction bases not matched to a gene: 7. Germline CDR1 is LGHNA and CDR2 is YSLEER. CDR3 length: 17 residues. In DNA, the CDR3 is TGCGCCAGCAGCCAAGATTTAGCGGGGGGGGCCAGCGGGGAGCTGTTTTTT. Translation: CASSQDLAGGASGELFF.

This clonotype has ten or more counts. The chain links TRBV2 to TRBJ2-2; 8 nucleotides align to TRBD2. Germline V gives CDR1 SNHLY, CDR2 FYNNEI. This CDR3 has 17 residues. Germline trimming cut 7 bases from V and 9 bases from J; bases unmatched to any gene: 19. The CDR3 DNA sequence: TGTGCCAGCATGCCCCCCGGAGGAAGCGGGGGAGGCAGGGAGCTGTTTTTT. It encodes CASMPPGGSGGGRELFF.

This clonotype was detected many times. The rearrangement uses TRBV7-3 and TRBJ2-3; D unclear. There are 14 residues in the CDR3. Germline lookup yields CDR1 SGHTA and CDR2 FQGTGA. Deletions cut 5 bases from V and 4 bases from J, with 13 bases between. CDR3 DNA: TGTGCCAGCAGCCCCCGTGGGGTTCCAGATACGCAGTATTTT. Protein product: CASSPRGVPDTQYF.

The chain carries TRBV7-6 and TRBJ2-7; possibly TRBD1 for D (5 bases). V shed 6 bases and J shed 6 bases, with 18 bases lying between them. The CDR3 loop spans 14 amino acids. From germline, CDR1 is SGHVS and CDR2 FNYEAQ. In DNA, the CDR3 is TGTGCCAGCAGTTCCCTTCCAGGGTTGAGCGAGCAGTACTTC. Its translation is CASSSLPGLSEQYF.

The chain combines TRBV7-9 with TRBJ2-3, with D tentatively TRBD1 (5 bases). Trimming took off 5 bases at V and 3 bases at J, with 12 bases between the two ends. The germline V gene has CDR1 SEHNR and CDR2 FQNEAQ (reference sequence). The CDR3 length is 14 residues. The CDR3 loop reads CASSPWGLTDTQYF. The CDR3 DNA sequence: TGTGCCAGCAGCCCGTGGGGCTTAACAGATACGCAGTATTTT. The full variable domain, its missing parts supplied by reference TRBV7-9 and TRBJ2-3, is DTGVSQNPRHKITKRGQNVTFRCDPISEHNRLYWYRQTLGQGPEFLTYFQNEAQLEKSRLLSDRFSAERPKGSFSTLEIQRTEQGDSAMYLCASSPWGLTDTQYFGPGTRLTVL.

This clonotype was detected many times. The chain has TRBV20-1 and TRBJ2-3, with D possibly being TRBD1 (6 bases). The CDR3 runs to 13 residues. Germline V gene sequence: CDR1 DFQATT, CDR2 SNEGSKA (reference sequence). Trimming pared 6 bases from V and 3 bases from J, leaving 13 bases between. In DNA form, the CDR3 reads TGCAGTGCGCTCAGGGGAGTAACAGATACGCAGTATTTT. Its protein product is CSALRGVTDTQYF.

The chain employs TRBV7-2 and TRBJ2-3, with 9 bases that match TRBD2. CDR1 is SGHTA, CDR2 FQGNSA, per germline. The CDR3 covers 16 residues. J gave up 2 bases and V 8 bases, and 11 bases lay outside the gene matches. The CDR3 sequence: CASPGGSGGHTDTQYF. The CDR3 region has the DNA TGTGCCAGCCCGGGGGGTAGCGGGGGCCACACAGATACGCAGTATTTT.

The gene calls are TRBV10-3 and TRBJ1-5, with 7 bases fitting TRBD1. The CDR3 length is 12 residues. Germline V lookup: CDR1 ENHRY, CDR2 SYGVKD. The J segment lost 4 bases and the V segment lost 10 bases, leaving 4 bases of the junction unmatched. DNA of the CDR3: TGTGCCACCGGGACAGAAAATCAGCCCCAGCATTTT. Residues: CATGTENQPQHF.

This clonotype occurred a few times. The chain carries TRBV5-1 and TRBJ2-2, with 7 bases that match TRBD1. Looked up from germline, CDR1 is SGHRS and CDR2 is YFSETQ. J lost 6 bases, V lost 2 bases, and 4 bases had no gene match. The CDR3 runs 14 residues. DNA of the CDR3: TGCGCCAGCAGCTTCGTACAGGGGTCCGGGGAGCTGTTTTTT. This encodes CASSFVQGSGELFF. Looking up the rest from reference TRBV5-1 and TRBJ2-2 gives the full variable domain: KAGVTQTPRYLIKTRGQQVTLSCSPISGHRSVSWYQQTPGQGLQFLFEYFSETQRNKGNFPGRFSGRQFSNSRSEMNVSTLELGDSALYLCASSFVQGSGELFFGEGSRLTVL.

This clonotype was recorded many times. CDR3 in DNA: TGCGCCAGCAGCGGTGGACTAGCTGGAGAGACCCAGTACTTC. As protein: CASSGGLAGETQYF. V usage is TRBV5-1 and J usage is TRBJ2-5; 8 bases map to TRBD2. Trimming cost V 4 bases and J 4 bases; bases outside gene matches: 6. Germline loops: CDR1 SGHRS, CDR2 YFSETQ. The CDR3 has 14 amino acids.

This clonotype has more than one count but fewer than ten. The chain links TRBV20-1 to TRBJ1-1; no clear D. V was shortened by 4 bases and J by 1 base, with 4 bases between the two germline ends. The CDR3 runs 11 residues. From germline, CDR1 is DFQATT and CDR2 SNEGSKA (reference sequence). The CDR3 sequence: CSAIPNTEAFF. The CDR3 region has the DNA TGCAGTGCTATCCCGAACACTGAAGCTTTCTTT.

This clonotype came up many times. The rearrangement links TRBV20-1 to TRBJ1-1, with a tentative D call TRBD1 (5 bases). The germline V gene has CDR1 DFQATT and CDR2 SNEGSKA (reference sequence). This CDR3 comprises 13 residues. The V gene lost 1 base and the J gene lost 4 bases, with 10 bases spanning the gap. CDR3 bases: TGCAGTGCTAGAGGGGGGGTCCTCACTGAAGCTTTCTTT. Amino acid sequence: CSARGGVLTEAFF.

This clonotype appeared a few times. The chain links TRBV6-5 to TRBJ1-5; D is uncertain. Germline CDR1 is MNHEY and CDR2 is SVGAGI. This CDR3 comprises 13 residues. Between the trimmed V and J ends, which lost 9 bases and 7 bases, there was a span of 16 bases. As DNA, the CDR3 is TGTGCCAGTGTGGGGAGGGCTGGCCAGCCCCAGCATTTT. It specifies CASVGRAGQPQHF.

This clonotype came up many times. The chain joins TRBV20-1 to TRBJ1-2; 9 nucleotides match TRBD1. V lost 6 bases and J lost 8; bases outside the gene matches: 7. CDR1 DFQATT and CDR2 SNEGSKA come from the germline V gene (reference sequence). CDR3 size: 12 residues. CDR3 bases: TGCAGTGCCACAAGACAGGGGGGCGGCTACACCTTC. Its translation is CSATRQGGGYTF.

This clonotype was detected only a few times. The CDR3 bases are TGTGCCAGCACATGGGGGACCAAAGAGACCCAGTACTTC. Protein sequence: CASTWGTKETQYF. The V and J genes are TRBV28 and TRBJ2-5; D is tentatively TRBD1 or TRBD2 (5 bases each). The V end lost 7 bases, the J end lost 3 bases, and 12 bases lay between the germline ends. Germline lookup yields CDR1 MDHEN and CDR2 SYDVKM. The CDR3 spans 13 residues.

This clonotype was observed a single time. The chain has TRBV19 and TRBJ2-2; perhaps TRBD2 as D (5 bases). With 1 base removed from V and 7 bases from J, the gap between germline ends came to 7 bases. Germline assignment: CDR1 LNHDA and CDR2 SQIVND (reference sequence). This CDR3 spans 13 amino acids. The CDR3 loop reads CASSIGSVGELFF. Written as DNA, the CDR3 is TGTGCCAGTAGTATAGGTAGCGTCGGGGAGCTGTTTTTT.

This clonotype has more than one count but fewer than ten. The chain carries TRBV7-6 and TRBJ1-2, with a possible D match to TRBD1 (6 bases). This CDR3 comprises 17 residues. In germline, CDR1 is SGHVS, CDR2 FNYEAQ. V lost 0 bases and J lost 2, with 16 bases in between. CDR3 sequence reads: CASSLARGGAHNYGYTF. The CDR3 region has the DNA TGTGCCAGCAGCTTAGCTCGGGGGGGCGCGCACAACTATGGCTACACCTTC. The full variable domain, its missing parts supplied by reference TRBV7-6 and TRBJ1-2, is GAGVSQSPRYKVTKRGQDVALRCDPISGHVSLYWYRQALGQGPEFLTYFNYEAQQDKSGLPNDRFSAERPEGSISTLTIQRTEQRDSAMYRCASSLARGGAHNYGYTFGSGTRLTVV.

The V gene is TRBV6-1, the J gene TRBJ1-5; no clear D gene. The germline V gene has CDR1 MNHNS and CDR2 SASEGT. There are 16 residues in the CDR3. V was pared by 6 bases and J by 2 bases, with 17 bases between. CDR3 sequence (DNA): TGTGCCAGCAGGCCTCCCTCCGACGCGGGCAATCAGCCCCAGCATTTT. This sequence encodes CASRPPSDAGNQPQHF.

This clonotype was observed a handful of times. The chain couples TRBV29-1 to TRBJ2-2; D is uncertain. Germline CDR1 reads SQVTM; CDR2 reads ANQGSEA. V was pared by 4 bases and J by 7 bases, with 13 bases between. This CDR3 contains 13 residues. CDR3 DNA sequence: TGCAGCGTTGCTCAGTTACTCAACGGGGAGCTGTTTTTT. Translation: CSVAQLLNGELFF.

The CDR3 region is CASSQETHVSYEQYF. The CDR3 nucleotides read TGCGCCAGCAGCCAAGAAACACACGTTTCCTACGAGCAGTACTTC. The V and J genes are TRBV4-3 and TRBJ2-7; D remains unclear. Germline assignment: CDR1 LGHNA and CDR2 YSLEER. The length of the CDR3 is 15 residues. V shed 0 bases and J shed 1 base, with 10 bases lying between them.

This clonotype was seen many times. Written as DNA, the CDR3 is TGTGCCAGCAGCTTCGATATGGGGGGCAATGAAAAACTGTTTTTT. Amino acid sequence: CASSFDMGGNEKLFF. The rearrangement links TRBV7-2 to TRBJ1-4, with D perhaps matching TRBD1 (6 bases). CDR3 length equals 15 residues. Trimming took off 3 bases at V and 5 bases at J, with 13 bases between the two ends. CDR1 and CDR2 from the germline V gene are SGHTA and FQGNSA.

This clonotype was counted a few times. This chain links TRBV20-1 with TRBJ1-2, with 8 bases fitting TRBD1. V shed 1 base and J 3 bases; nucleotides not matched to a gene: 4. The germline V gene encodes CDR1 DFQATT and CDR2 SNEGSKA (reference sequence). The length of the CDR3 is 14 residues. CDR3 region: CSARGQGADYGYTF. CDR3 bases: TGCAGTGCTAGAGGGCAGGGGGCCGACTATGGCTACACCTTC.

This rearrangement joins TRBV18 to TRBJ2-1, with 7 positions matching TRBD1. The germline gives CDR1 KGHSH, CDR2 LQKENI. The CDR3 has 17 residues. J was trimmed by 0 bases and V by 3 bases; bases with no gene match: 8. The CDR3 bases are TGTGCCAGCTCACCCAAAGGGGGCCTCAGCTCCTACAATGAGCAGTTCTTC. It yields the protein CASSPKGGLSSYNEQFF.

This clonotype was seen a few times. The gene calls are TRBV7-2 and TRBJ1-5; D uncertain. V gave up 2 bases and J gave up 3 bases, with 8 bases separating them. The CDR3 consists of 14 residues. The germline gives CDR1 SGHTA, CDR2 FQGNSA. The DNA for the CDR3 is TGTGCCAGCAGCTTATCCAGCTCCAATCAGCCCCAGCATTTT. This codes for CASSLSSSNQPQHF.

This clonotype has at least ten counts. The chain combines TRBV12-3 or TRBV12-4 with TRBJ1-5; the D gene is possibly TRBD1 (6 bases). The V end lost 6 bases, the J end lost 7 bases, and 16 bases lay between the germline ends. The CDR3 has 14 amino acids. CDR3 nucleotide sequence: TGTGCCAGCAGAAGGGGGGGTCTCGGCCAGCCCCAGCATTTT. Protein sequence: CASRRGGLGQPQHF.

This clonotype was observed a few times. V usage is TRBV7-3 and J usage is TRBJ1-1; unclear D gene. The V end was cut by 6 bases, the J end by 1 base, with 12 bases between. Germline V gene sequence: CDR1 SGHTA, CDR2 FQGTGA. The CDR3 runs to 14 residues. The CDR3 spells CASRGNNWNTEAFF. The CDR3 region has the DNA TGTGCCAGCAGGGGGAACAACTGGAACACTGAAGCTTTCTTT.

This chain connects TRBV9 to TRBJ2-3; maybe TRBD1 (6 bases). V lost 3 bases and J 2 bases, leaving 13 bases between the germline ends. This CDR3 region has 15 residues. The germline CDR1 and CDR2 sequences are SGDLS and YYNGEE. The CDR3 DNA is TGTGCCAGCAGCGGAACGAACAGGGTCACAGATACGCAGTATTTT. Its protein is CASSGTNRVTDTQYF.

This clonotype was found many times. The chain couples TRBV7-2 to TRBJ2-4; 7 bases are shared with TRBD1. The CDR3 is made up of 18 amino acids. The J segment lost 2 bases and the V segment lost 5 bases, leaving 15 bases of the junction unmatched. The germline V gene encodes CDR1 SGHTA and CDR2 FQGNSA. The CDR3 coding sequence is TGTGCCAGCAGCGCTAGACAGGGCACCCCCTTCACCAAAAACATTCAGTACTTC. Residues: CASSARQGTPFTKNIQYF.

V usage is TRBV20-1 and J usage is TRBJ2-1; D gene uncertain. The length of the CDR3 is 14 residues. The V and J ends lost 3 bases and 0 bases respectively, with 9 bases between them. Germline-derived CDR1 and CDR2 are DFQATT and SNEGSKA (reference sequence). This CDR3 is CSARGWSSYNEQFF. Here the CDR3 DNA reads TGCAGTGCTAGGGGTTGGAGCTCCTACAATGAGCAGTTCTTC.

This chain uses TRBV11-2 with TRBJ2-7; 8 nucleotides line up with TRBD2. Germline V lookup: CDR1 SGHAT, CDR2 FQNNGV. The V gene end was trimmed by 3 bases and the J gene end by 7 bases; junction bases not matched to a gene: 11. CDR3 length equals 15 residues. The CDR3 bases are TGTGCCAGCAGCTTCCGCCACGCCACGGGGGGGGAGCAGTACGTC. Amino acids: CASSFRHATGGEQYV.

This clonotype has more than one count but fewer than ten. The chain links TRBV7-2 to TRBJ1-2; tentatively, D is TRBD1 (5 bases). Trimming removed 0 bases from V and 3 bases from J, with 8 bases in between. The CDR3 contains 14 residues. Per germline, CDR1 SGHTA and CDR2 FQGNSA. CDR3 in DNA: TGTGCCAGCAGCTTAGCGGCAGGGCACTATGGCTACACCTTC. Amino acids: CASSLAAGHYGYTF.

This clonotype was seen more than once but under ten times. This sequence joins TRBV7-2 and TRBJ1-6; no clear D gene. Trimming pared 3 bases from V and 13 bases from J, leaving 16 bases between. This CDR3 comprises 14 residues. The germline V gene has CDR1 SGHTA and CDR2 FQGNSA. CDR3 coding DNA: TGTGCCAGCAGCTTTACAGTAGTCGTTCACCCCCTCCACTTT. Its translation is CASSFTVVVHPLHF.